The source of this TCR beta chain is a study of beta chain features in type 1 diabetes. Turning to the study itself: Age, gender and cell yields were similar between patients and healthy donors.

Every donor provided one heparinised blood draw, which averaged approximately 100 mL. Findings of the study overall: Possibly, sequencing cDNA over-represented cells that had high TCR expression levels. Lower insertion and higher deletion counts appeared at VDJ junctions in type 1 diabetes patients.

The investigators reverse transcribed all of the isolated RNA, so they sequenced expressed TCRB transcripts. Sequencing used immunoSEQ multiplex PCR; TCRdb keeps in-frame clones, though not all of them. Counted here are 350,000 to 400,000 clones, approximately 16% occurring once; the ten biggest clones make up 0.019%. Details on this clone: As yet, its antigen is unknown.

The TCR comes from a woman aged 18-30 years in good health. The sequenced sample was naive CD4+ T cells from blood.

The DNA for the CDR3 is TGCGCCAGCAGCCAAGATATGATTCGTCAGGAAAGGGGCTACACCTTC. Translated: CASSQDMIRQERGYTF. The chain recombines TRBV4-3 with TRBJ1-2; D uncertain. Germline lookup yields CDR1 LGHNA and CDR2 YSLEER. The CDR3 loop spans 16 amino acids. V lost 0 bases, J lost 8 bases, and 19 bases lay in between.